The sequence of this T cell receptor beta chain was determined in a study of vaccination effects on CD4 cells after COVID-19. Study in general: Researchers reported culturing more than 1.5 million PBMC in each well, adding 8 to 10 IU/ml IL-2 and approximately 10 ug/ml peptides.

CD4+ T cell isolation took place after 10 days of culture. Either the mRNA-1273 or the BNT162b2 vaccine was given to participants as two doses. Half of the medium was exchanged for IL-2 medium on both days 3 and 7. Repertoires were generated with immunoSEQ multiplex PCR, while TCRdb's copy carries only in-frame clones and drops some. The data contain about 73,000 clones, around 69% of them singletons. This CDR3 spans 17 amino acids. CDR1 and CDR2 from the germline V gene are LNHDA and SQIVND (reference sequence). V was clipped by 4 bases and J by 7 bases; unmatched bases: 15. Concerning this clone: The target antigen is unknown.

The material was CD4+ T cells from PBMCs cultured without peptide, obtained after COVID-19 vaccination. The V and J genes are TRBV19 and TRBJ2-2, with 7 nucleotides matching TRBD1. This sequence was found in a human donor who received a COVID-19 vaccine. CDR3 DNA: TGTGCCAGTAGTAACTACTTAGGGACAGTGACGGTCGGGGAGCTGTTTTTT. As protein: CASSNYLGTVTVGELFF.